These 21 T cell receptor beta chains originate from one sample sequenced in a study of T cells in Graves' hyperthyroidism and ophthalmopathy. Amplification of TCR beta CDR3 regions used RNA as the template. When the TCR CDR3 underwent first-round RT-PCR, the HTBI primer set was used. From the multiplex PCR reads, TCRdb called clonotypes with MiXCR, one entry per CDR3 protein. This table holds over 450,000 distinct CDR3 sequences, about a sixth found once. The source material was blood. Receptors were obtained from a young woman with Graves' ophthalmopathy.

The chain combines TRBV20-1 with TRBJ2-2, with 7 bases that match TRBD1. In germline, CDR1 is DFQATT, CDR2 SNEGSKA (reference sequence). Unmatched junction bases numbered 12, after V lost 1 base and J lost 7 bases. The CDR3 contains 16 residues. Here the CDR3 DNA reads TGCAGTGCTAGAGTTCCGACAGGGCGTCCGAGCGGGGAGCTGTTTTTT. It specifies CSARVPTGRPSGELFF.

The chain recombines TRBV5-1 with TRBJ2-3, with a possible D match to TRBD1 (8 bases). This CDR3 has 16 amino acids. The V end was cut by 4 bases, the J end by 2 bases, with 17 bases between. CDR1 SGHRS and CDR2 YFSETQ come from the germline V gene. CDR3 sequence: CASSVTGGQVTDTQYF. The CDR3 region has the DNA TGCGCCAGCAGCGTAACGGGGGGACAGGTCACAGATACGCAGTATTTT.

This clonotype was picked up a small number of times. The V gene is TRBV6-1, the J gene TRBJ2-3; TRBD2 matches at 8 bases. Germline CDR1 reads MNHNS; CDR2 reads SASEGT. J gave up 1 base and V 2 bases, and 5 bases lay outside the gene matches. This CDR3 comprises 16 residues. CDR3 DNA sequence: TGTGCCAGCAGTGAACCCAGCGGGAGCCGCACAGATACGCAGTATTTT. Translated, it gives CASSEPSGSRTDTQYF.

The rearrangement uses TRBV24-1 and TRBJ1-1; a weak D match, TRBD1 (6 bases). V lost 7 bases, J lost 3 bases, and 14 bases lay in between. The CDR3 loop spans 14 amino acids. Per the germline V gene, CDR1 is KGHDR and CDR2 is SFDVKD. The CDR3 DNA is TGTGCCACCAGATCGACAGGATTGGACACTGAAGCTTTCTTT. Translating gives CATRSTGLDTEAFF.

The chain links TRBV7-3 to TRBJ2-3; 10 bases align to TRBD2. The V and J ends lost 4 bases and 3 bases, in that order; junction bases with no gene match: 13. There are 18 residues in the CDR3. The germline CDR1 and CDR2 sequences are SGHTA and FQGTGA. The CDR3 here is CASSWLAGVRGWTDTQYF. For the CDR3, the DNA is TGTGCCAGCAGCTGGCTAGCGGGAGTTAGGGGATGGACAGATACGCAGTATTTT.

This chain joins TRBV19 and TRBJ1-3; D is unclear. V lost 4 bases and J lost 0, with 7 bases in between. The CDR3 length is 14 residues. The germline V gene encodes CDR1 LNHDA and CDR2 SQIVND (reference sequence). CDR3 amino acids: CASSTGDSGNTIYF. The DNA for the CDR3 is TGTGCCAGTAGTACCGGGGACTCTGGAAACACCATATATTTT.

This clonotype was counted at least ten times. As DNA, the CDR3 is TGTGCCAGCAGATCTCTACAGGGGGCATTTTATGGCTACACCTTC. This codes for CASRSLQGAFYGYTF. V and J are TRBV11-2 and TRBJ1-2; 9 positions match TRBD1. J gave up 5 bases and V 6 bases, and 10 bases lay outside the gene matches. CDR1 is SGHAT and CDR2 is FQNNGV in the germline V gene. The CDR3 sequence is 15 residues long.

This clonotype was seen repeatedly, ten times or more. The genes are TRBV7-8 and TRBJ1-2; no definite D call. V shed 2 bases and J shed 4 bases, with 8 bases lying between them. This CDR3 region has 13 residues. The germline V gene has CDR1 SGHVS and CDR2 FQNEAQ. The CDR3 loop is CASSLIKSYGYTF. The CDR3 nucleotides are TGTGCCAGCAGCTTAATAAAATCCTATGGCTACACCTTC.

The chain links TRBV5-1 to TRBJ1-1; no definite D call. Germline CDR1 reads SGHRS; CDR2 reads YFSETQ. The CDR3 is 15 amino acids. V lost 3 bases to trimming and J lost 1 base, with 13 bases between them. This chain's CDR3 is CASSYIKGGNTEAFF. The CDR3 DNA is TGCGCCAGCAGCTATATCAAAGGTGGGAACACTGAAGCTTTCTTT.

There are a few counts of this clonotype. This chain joins TRBV28 and TRBJ2-3; D might be TRBD2 (7 bases). The CDR3 totals 16 residues. V lost 0 bases to trimming and J lost 4 bases, with 14 bases between them. Germline V gene sequence: CDR1 MDHEN, CDR2 SYDVKM. The CDR3 loop reads CASSLWGGGAADTQYF. The CDR3 DNA reads TGTGCCAGCAGTTTATGGGGCGGGGGCGCGGCAGATACGCAGTATTTT.

This clonotype turned up a few times. The rearrangement uses TRBV29-1 and TRBJ1-2, with 10 bases fitting TRBD1. The V and J ends lost 6 bases and 1 base, in that order; junction bases with no gene match: 14. Germline V gene lookup returns CDR1 SQVTM and CDR2 ANQGSEA. This CDR3 comprises 17 residues. This CDR3 reads CSVDGSTGQGFNYGYTF. CDR3 nucleotide sequence: TGCAGCGTAGATGGATCGACGGGACAGGGGTTTAACTATGGCTACACCTTC.

The chain couples TRBV3-1 to TRBJ2-1; the match to TRBD1 covers 9 bases. This CDR3 contains 15 residues. Germline V gives CDR1 LGHDT, CDR2 YNNKEL (reference sequence). V shed 8 bases, J shed 4 bases, and the junction held 9 bases outside the gene matches. As DNA, the CDR3 is TGTGCCAGCGGGGACCGGGACAGGGATTACAATGAGCAGTTCTTC. Translated: CASGDRDRDYNEQFF.

The rearrangement joins TRBV9 to TRBJ1-2; D gene uncertain. The CDR3 contains 14 residues. Trimming took 3 bases from V and 8 from J, leaving 17 bases between them. The germline V gene has CDR1 SGDLS and CDR2 YYNGEE. CDR3: CASSGEGRSWGYTF. The CDR3, as DNA: TGTGCCAGCAGCGGTGAGGGCCGTAGCTGGGGCTACACCTTC.

The rearrangement joins TRBV20-1 to TRBJ1-5, with 9 bases lining up with TRBD1. The CDR3 length is 14 residues. V was clipped by 5 bases and J by 6 bases; unmatched bases: 8. CDR1 and CDR2 from the germline V gene are DFQATT and SNEGSKA (reference sequence). This chain's CDR3 is CSAFPQGAVQPQHF. The DNA of the CDR3 is TGCAGTGCTTTCCCACAGGGGGCCGTTCAGCCCCAGCATTTT.

The chain joins TRBV20-1 to TRBJ1-6; unclear D gene. Between the trimmed V and J ends, which lost 0 bases and 3 bases, there was a span of 9 bases. This CDR3 region has 15 residues. In germline, CDR1 is DFQATT, CDR2 SNEGSKA (reference sequence). CDR3 sequence: CSAREAGDYNSPLHF. Here the CDR3 DNA reads TGCAGTGCTAGAGAGGCAGGAGACTATAATTCACCCCTCCACTTT.

This clonotype occurred a few times. The chain combines TRBV28 with TRBJ1-2; D not resolved. V gave up 8 bases and J gave up 10 bases, with 14 bases separating them. The germline V gene encodes CDR1 MDHEN and CDR2 SYDVKM. The CDR3 runs 11 residues. The CDR3 nucleotides read TGTGCCAGCCTAGACATGTTCGACTACACCTTC. Translated, it gives CASLDMFDYTF.

This clonotype was seen a handful of times. The chain is built from TRBV6-1 and TRBJ2-5; a weak D match, TRBD2 (5 bases). The CDR3 has 11 residues. The V end lost 8 bases, the J end lost 4 bases, and 8 bases lay between the germline ends. The germline CDR1 and CDR2 sequences are MNHNS and SASEGT. CDR3 loop: CASAGIETQYF. The CDR3 coding sequence is TGTGCCAGCGCCGGGATAGAGACCCAGTACTTC.

The V call is TRBV29-1, the J call TRBJ2-3; 10 bases line up with TRBD2. V was pared by 6 bases and J by 0 bases, with 3 bases of the junction left unmatched. Germline-derived CDR1 and CDR2 are SQVTM and ANQGSEA. CDR3 length equals 14 residues. The CDR3: CSVVAGGSTDTQYF. In nucleotides, the CDR3 is TGCAGCGTGGTAGCGGGGGGTAGCACAGATACGCAGTATTTT.

This clonotype came up many times. The genes are TRBV7-2 and TRBJ2-3, with unresolved D. Germline V gives CDR1 SGHTA, CDR2 FQGNSA. There are 14 residues in the CDR3. The ends were cut back, 5 bases at V and 4 bases at J, with 13 bases in the middle. The chain's CDR3 is CASSGAEWADTQYF. The CDR3 nucleotides are TGTGCCAGCAGCGGAGCTGAATGGGCAGATACGCAGTATTTT.

At least ten counts were recorded for this clonotype. The chain carries TRBV20-1 and TRBJ2-5; no reliable D call. Germline CDR1 and CDR2: DFQATT and SNEGSKA (reference sequence). Trimming left V 3 bases short and J 4 bases short, with 15 bases between. The CDR3 has 14 amino acids. Written as DNA, the CDR3 is TGCAGTGCTAGCCCGGATGAGGCGGTAGAGACCCAGTACTTC. Amino acid sequence: CSASPDEAVETQYF.

This chain uses TRBV27 with TRBJ1-1; no clear D gene. Germline V lookup: CDR1 MNHEY, CDR2 SMNVEV (reference sequence). The germline V and J ends were trimmed by 5 bases and 4 bases, with 14 bases remaining between them. CDR3 length: 14 residues. CDR3 nucleotides: TGTGCCAGCAGTCCATCCAGGCTGCCCACTGAAGCTTTCTTT. It specifies CASSPSRLPTEAFF.